The present entry profiles one TCR beta chain with its context. The method was immunoSEQ multiplex PCR; TCRdb's version includes in-frame clones alone and lacks a portion of them. Of approximately 170,000 clones listed, approximately 85% are singletons. These data originate in a study of blood T cell repertoires in COVID-19. The V end lost 6 bases, the J end lost 4 bases, and 16 bases lay between the germline ends. Germline CDR1 and CDR2: SQVTM and ANQGSEA. The CDR3 runs to 14 residues. The receptor was isolated from a man aged 80 or over with COVID-19, enrolled during active disease. Sequencing used peripheral blood. The chain is built from TRBV29-1 and TRBJ1-5; weak D call: TRBD1 (6 bases). As DNA, the CDR3 is TGCAGCGTCGCGGGGGGGGGCCCTAATCAGCCCCAGCATTTT. This sequence encodes CSVAGGGPNQPQHF.